Described below is a single T cell receptor beta chain sequence and its context. This sample is part of a study of control samples from healthy donors and cancer patients. TCRdb's copy holds only in-frame clones and misses some; the assay was immunoSEQ multiplex PCR. In the table there are some 87,000 clones, roughly 88% of which are singletons. With V trimmed by 6 bases and J by 4 bases, 10 bases remained unmatched. CDR3 length: 16 residues. Germline CDR1 SQVTM, CDR2 ANQGSEA. Sequencing used PBMCs. The receptor was isolated from a man in his 60s with head and neck cancer. The genes are TRBV29-1 and TRBJ2-2; 11 bases line up with TRBD2. DNA for the CDR3: TGCAGCGTGGGACTAGCGGCCCCCCGGGGCACCGGGGAGCTGTTTTTT. This gives the protein CSVGLAAPRGTGELFF.